The subject of this entry is one T cell receptor beta chain. Antigen specificity is unknown. The protocol was immunoSEQ multiplex PCR, while the TCRdb copy is restricted to in-frame clones and leaves out a portion. The sample lists 95,000 to 150,000 clones, approximately 92% occurring once. This record comes from a study of cytomegalovirus exposure and HLA in healthy donors. Study conclusions and caveats: There were some public TCRs occurring in many donors, but most TCR sequences were rare. The study put 150 or so TCR beta chains on its list as cytomegalovirus-associated. Confirmation in vitro established that a few CMV-associated chains were specific for CMV antigens.

In germline, CDR1 is SEHNR, CDR2 FQNEAQ (reference sequence). The CDR3 consists of 14 residues. The V segment lost 5 bases and the J segment 8 bases; nucleotides outside the gene matches: 8. Sequences were obtained from PBMCs. This sequence originates from a woman under 30 in good health and CMV-seronegative. The chain couples TRBV7-9 to TRBJ1-5, with 8 bases that match TRBD1. CDR3 nucleotides: TGTGCCAGCAGCCCACGACAGGGGCTAGAGCCCCAGCATTTT. Translated: CASSPRQGLEPQHF.